The clone carrying this T cell receptor beta chain is a singleton in its sample. Its antigen remains unknown. Generated by immunoSEQ multiplex PCR, the TCRdb table keeps only in-frame clones and is missing some. Of roughly 110,000 clones in the sample, around nine tenths were seen once. This sample was taken from a study of graft-versus-host responses after intestinal transplantation. On the study more broadly: Every one of the recipients received anti-thymocyte globulin induction and afterwards took tacrolimus and steroids for three to four years. Overall study findings and caveats: Graft-donor T cell macrochimerism in patients accompanied high graft-versus-host to host-versus-graft clonal ratios in allografts.

Germline V gives CDR1 MGHRA, CDR2 YSYEKL. This CDR3 region has 12 residues. Trimming shortened V by 1 base and J by 10 bases, and 10 bases separated the two germline ends. This TCR derives from a human donor who was the organ donor for an intestinal transplant. The input for sequencing was unstimulated CD4+ T cells sorted from spleen or lymph node cells, taken before transplant. V usage is TRBV4-1 and J usage is TRBJ1-1; no clear D. Written as DNA, the CDR3 is TGCGCCAGCAGCCAAGCCATAGGGCCAGCTTTCTTT. It yields the protein CASSQAIGPAFF.